Here is one T cell receptor (beta chain) with its context. The data were produced by immunoSEQ multiplex PCR, yet TCRdb's version contains in-frame clones alone and is incomplete. The repertoire consists of about 50,000 clones, with 80% to 95% occurring once and the leading ten covering 5.5% to 8.5%. The record originates from a study of OX40 agonist ivuxolimab in advanced cancers. Study details: Patients enrolled in dose escalation were diagnosed with hepatocellular carcinoma, melanoma, renal cell or head and neck cancer.

The CDR3 has 13 residues. Germline V gene data show CDR1 as LNHDA and CDR2 as SQIVND (reference sequence). V lost 8 bases and J lost 6, with 14 bases in between. The chain recombines TRBV19 with TRBJ1-3, with a tentative D call TRBD1 (5 bases). The clonotype comes from an adult with an advanced solid tumor such as melanoma, head and neck, liver or kidney cancer. Sequenced material: CD4+ or CD8+ T cells sorted from blood, taken in a trial of the OX40 agonist ivuxolimab. CDR3 nucleotide sequence: TGTGCCAGTTCCCCGCGAGGGGAAAACACCATATATTTT. As protein: CASSPRGENTIYF.